Below, 14 T cell receptor beta chains from the same sample are listed, as sequenced in a study of neurological immune-mediated disorders (dated by TCRdb to about 2019). The library was built by means of 5' RACE. Sequenced on an Illumina HiSeq 2500. TCRdb redid the processing of the public reads, applying fastp at Q25 and MiXCR, and retained in-frame beta chains. One record per CDR3 amino acid sequence lists the most common genes and DNA. Present in this sample are about 120,000 distinct CDR3 sequences, about 3.2% of which were seen just once. The ten largest make up around 1.2% of the sample. Sequencing was carried out using PBMCs. Every receptor here comes from a woman in her twenties or thirties with multiple sclerosis.

The V and J genes are TRBV7-2 and TRBJ2-7; a weak D match, TRBD2 (6 bases). Germline CDR1 is SGHTA and CDR2 is FQGNSA. There are 14 residues in the CDR3. The V and J ends lost 5 bases and 7 bases respectively, with 18 bases between them. Here the CDR3 reads CASSPDAGPREQYF. In nucleotides, the CDR3 is TGTGCCAGCAGCCCCGACGCGGGGCCCAGGGAGCAGTACTTC.

Ten or more counts support this clonotype. This chain's CDR3 is CASSFGSGNTIYF. The CDR3 coding sequence is TGTGCCAGCAGCTTCGGCTCTGGAAACACCATATATTTT. V is TRBV5-6 and J is TRBJ1-3; the D is unclear. Between the trimmed V and J ends, which lost 2 bases and 0 bases, there was a span of 3 bases. This CDR3 is 13 amino acids long. Looked up from germline, CDR1 is SGHDT and CDR2 is YYEEEE. The full variable domain, rest sourced from reference TRBV5-6 and TRBJ1-3, is DAGVTQSPTHLIKTRGQQVTLRCSPKSGHDTVSWYQQALGQGPQFIFQYYEEEERQRGNFPDRFSGHQFPNYSSELNVNALLLGDSALYLCASSFGSGNTIYFGEGSWLTVV.

This clonotype was seen ten or more times. This chain joins TRBV7-9 and TRBJ2-5, with 8 bases lining up with TRBD1. V dropped 4 bases and J dropped 9; count of bases not matched to a gene: 19. The CDR3 has 17 residues. The V gene's germline CDR1 is SEHNR and CDR2 FQNEAQ (reference sequence). The CDR3 DNA is TGTGCCAGCAGCTCATTGCTCCGGACAGGGTCAACCGGTGCCCAGTACTTC. It codes for CASSSLLRTGSTGAQYF. The whole variable domain, remainder taken from reference TRBV7-9 and TRBJ2-5, is DTGVSQNPRHKITKRGQNVTFRCDPISEHNRLYWYRQTLGQGPEFLTYFQNEAQLEKSRLLSDRFSAERPKGSFSTLEIQRTEQGDSAMYLCASSSLLRTGSTGAQYFGPGTRLLVL.

This clonotype was recorded many times. The rearrangement uses TRBV5-1 and TRBJ2-7; D unclear. Germline loops: CDR1 SGHRS, CDR2 YFSETQ. The CDR3 consists of 14 residues. Trimming shortened V by 4 bases and J by 3 bases, and 14 bases separated the two germline ends. CDR3 in DNA: TGCGCCAGCAGCCTAAAGGCAGGTGTCTACGAGCAGTACTTC. It yields the protein CASSLKAGVYEQYF.

Many counts were recorded for this clonotype. The chain carries TRBV7-8 and TRBJ2-7, with D perhaps assigned TRBD1 or TRBD2 (5 bases each). The V gene's germline CDR1 is SGHVS and CDR2 FQNEAQ. The length of the CDR3 is 13 residues. Trimming cost V 7 bases and J 4 bases, with 14 bases left between them. The CDR3 DNA sequence: TGTGCCAGCACCCCAGGGACCCCTTACGAGCAGTACTTC. This codes for CASTPGTPYEQYF. The variable domain in full, completed from reference TRBV7-8 and TRBJ2-7, reads GAGVSQSPRYKVAKRGQDVALRCDPISGHVSLFWYQQALGQGPEFLTYFQNEAQLDKSGLPSDRFFAERPEGSVSTLKIQRTQQEDSAVYLCASTPGTPYEQYFGPGTRLTVT.

With respect to this clonotype: A much larger clonotype is one base distant, so this may be a read error. The chain uses TRBV12-3 or TRBV12-4 and TRBJ2-3; D gene unclear. Trimming left V 5 bases short and J 2 bases short, with 5 bases between. The CDR3 extends over 12 amino acids. CDR3 protein: CASSPHTDTQYF. The CDR3 DNA reads as TGTGCCAGCAGTCCACACACAGATACGCAGTATTTT.

This clonotype has a count of ten or more. The chain couples TRBV27 to TRBJ1-5, with a possible D match to TRBD1 (5 bases). Per germline, CDR1 MNHEY and CDR2 SMNVEV (reference sequence). V was clipped by 4 bases and J by 7 bases, with 11 bases between them. The CDR3 totals 13 residues. CDR3 amino acids: CASSWDGGQPQHF. The CDR3 DNA sequence: TGTGCCAGCAGTTGGGACGGTGGGCAGCCCCAGCATTTT.

This chain joins TRBV20-1 and TRBJ1-4, with D possibly matching TRBD1 (5 bases). This CDR3 has 14 residues. Trimming left V 3 bases short and J 8 bases short, with 16 bases between. Germline values: CDR1 DFQATT, CDR2 SNEGSKA (reference sequence). The CDR3 loop is CSASVGGVGEKLFF. For the CDR3, the DNA is TGCAGTGCTAGTGTGGGGGGGGTCGGGGAAAAACTGTTTTTT.

Many counts were recorded for this clonotype. The rearrangement links TRBV5-1 to TRBJ1-3, with no clear D. The CDR3 is 14 amino acids. Trimming took 4 bases from V and 2 from J, leaving 10 bases between them. From germline, CDR1 is SGHRS and CDR2 YFSETQ. The CDR3 coding sequence is TGCGCCAGCAGCGCCGCCAGCACTGGAAACACCATATATTTT. Translation gives CASSAASTGNTIYF.

This clonotype has ten or more counts. This chain uses TRBV6-5 with TRBJ1-2; TRBD1 matches at 7 bases. The ends lost 8 bases at V and 4 bases at J; junction bases unmatched: 4. The CDR3 covers 12 residues. CDR1 MNHEY and CDR2 SVGAGI come from the germline V gene. The CDR3 reads CASRDSLYGYTF. The CDR3 DNA reads as TGTGCCAGCCGGGACAGCCTCTATGGCTACACCTTC.

This clonotype was recorded at least ten times. The chain is built from TRBV5-1 and TRBJ2-1; the D gene is possibly TRBD1 (6 bases). With 4 bases removed from V and 9 bases from J, the gap between germline ends came to 11 bases. Germline V gene lookup returns CDR1 SGHRS and CDR2 YFSETQ. The CDR3 extends over 12 amino acids. The chain's CDR3 is CASSGTGPEQFF. CDR3 bases: TGCGCCAGCAGCGGCACAGGGCCTGAGCAGTTCTTC.

This clonotype was seen at least ten times. This chain connects TRBV10-3 to TRBJ2-1; 8 bases map to TRBD2. Germline V lookup: CDR1 ENHRY, CDR2 SYGVKD. CDR3 size: 15 residues. V lost 2 bases, J lost 5 bases, and 5 bases stayed unmatched. The CDR3 DNA follows: TGTGCCATCAGTGAGAGAGCGGGGGTTAACAATGAGCAGTTCTTC. This sequence encodes CAISERAGVNNEQFF.

This clonotype has ten or more counts. The rearrangement joins TRBV5-6 to TRBJ1-4, with D perhaps TRBD1 (5 bases). Germline assignment: CDR1 SGHDT and CDR2 YYEEEE. This CDR3 is 13 amino acids long. V gave up 4 bases and J gave up 7 bases, with 11 bases separating them. The DNA of the CDR3 is TGTGCCAGCAGCCCCGGGAGGGGTGAAAAACTGTTTTTT. Translated: CASSPGRGEKLFF.

This clonotype was seen at least ten times. The chain is built from TRBV21-1 and TRBJ1-5; the table's TRBD1 call for D was not verified on the DNA. TRBV21-1 is shown as a pseudogene. The CDR3 loop spans 16 amino acids. CDR3 DNA sequence: TGTGCCAGCAGCGCCAAGCGGAGACAGGGAAGTCAGCCCCAGCATTTT. Translated: CASSAKRRQGSQPQHF.